Listed here are 20 T cell receptor beta chains from one sample, sequenced in a study of shared clonotypes between healthy human individuals. The assay was immunoSEQ multiplex PCR, and TCRdb's table has in-frame clones only and misses some. In the table there are about 1 million clones, about 75% of which are singletons. Sequencing used memory CD4+ T cells sorted from blood. Subset denoted: CD45RA-negative fraction. The receptor set was obtained from a man aged 18 to 29 in good health.

The chain uses TRBV30 and TRBJ2-7; 7 bases match TRBD2. V gave up 5 bases and J gave up 3 bases; unmatched junction bases: 13. The germline gives CDR1 GTSNPN, CDR2 SVGIG (reference sequence). This CDR3 spans 15 amino acids. CDR3 sequence reads: CAWGDFVKRGYEQYF. In nucleotides, the CDR3 is TGTGCCTGGGGGGACTTTGTGAAGCGGGGCTACGAGCAGTACTTC.

The V gene is TRBV27, the J gene TRBJ2-3; D may be TRBD1 or TRBD2 (5 bases each). CDR1 and CDR2 from the germline V gene are MNHEY and SMNVEV (reference sequence). V gave up 5 bases and J gave up 2 bases, with 11 bases separating them. The CDR3 loop spans 14 amino acids. The CDR3 is CASSPGPTTDTQYF. CDR3 nucleotide sequence: TGTGCCAGCAGTCCGGGACCTACCACAGATACGCAGTATTTT.

A few counts support this clone. The V call is TRBV7-2, the J call TRBJ2-1, with 11 bases that match TRBD2. V shed 4 bases and J 5 bases; nucleotides not matched to a gene: 4. The CDR3 sequence is 15 residues long. From germline, CDR1 is SGHTA and CDR2 FQGNSA. The CDR3 DNA reads as TGTGCCAGCAGCTCAAGGGGACTAGCGGACAATGAGCAGTTCTTC. Protein sequence: CASSSRGLADNEQFF.

The chain is built from TRBV5-1 and TRBJ2-5; 7 bases line up with TRBD1. V was clipped by 5 bases and J by 2 bases; unmatched bases: 9. Per the germline V gene, CDR1 is SGHRS and CDR2 is YFSETQ. The CDR3 sequence is 15 residues long. Written as DNA, the CDR3 is TGCGCCAGCAGTCGCCGGGACAGTAGTCAAGAGACCCAGTACTTC. Its translation is CASSRRDSSQETQYF.

CDR3 region: CASSRGVSSYNEQFF. For the CDR3, the DNA is TGTGCCAGCAGCCGGGGGGTCAGCTCCTACAATGAGCAGTTCTTC. The chain employs TRBV5-8 and TRBJ2-1; 7 positions agree with TRBD2. The CDR3 totals 15 residues. The V segment lost 4 bases and the J segment 0 bases; nucleotides outside the gene matches: 4. Germline lookup yields CDR1 SGHTS and CDR2 YDEGEE.

The V and J genes are TRBV6-5 and TRBJ1-2; D may be TRBD1 (6 bases). The germline CDR1 and CDR2 sequences are MNHEY and SVGAGI. Trimming shortened V by 4 bases and J by 0 bases, and 9 bases separated the two germline ends. The CDR3 sequence is 14 residues long. CDR3 sequence reads: CASSSDRSNYGYTF. Written as DNA, the CDR3 is TGTGCCAGCAGTTCGGACAGATCTAACTATGGCTACACCTTC.

The chain is built from TRBV19 and TRBJ2-1, with TRBD1 identical over 9 bases. Germline-derived CDR1 and CDR2 are LNHDA and SQIVND (reference sequence). V was clipped by 5 bases and J by 6 bases; unmatched bases: 8. The CDR3 runs to 15 residues. The DNA for the CDR3 is TGTGCCAGTAGTTATGACAGGGGGAGGACCAATGAGCAGTTCTTC. Encoded protein: CASSYDRGRTNEQFF.

This clone has only one observation. This chain links TRBV5-6 with TRBJ2-7, with 7 bases identical to TRBD2. Germline V CDR1 and CDR2: SGHDT, YYEEEE. V trimming: 2 bases; J trimming: 6 bases; junction bases outside the gene matches: 5. CDR3 length: 13 amino acids. The CDR3 sequence: CASSLIQRGEQYF. As DNA, the CDR3 is TGTGCCAGCAGCTTAATTCAGCGGGGCGAGCAGTACTTC.

This clone was counted once. In the same sample, other DNA sequences code for this CDR3. The V call is TRBV5-1, the J call TRBJ1-2; TRBD1 aligns across 8 bases. Germline CDR1 and CDR2: SGHRS and YFSETQ. The CDR3 is made up of 14 amino acids. With V trimmed by 3 bases and J by 4 bases, 5 bases remained unmatched. The CDR3 loop reads CASSSGDRIYGYTF. CDR3 nucleotide sequence: TGCGCCAGCAGCTCAGGGGACAGGATCTATGGCTACACCTTC.

The rearrangement uses TRBV7-2 and TRBJ1-2, with 10 nucleotides matching TRBD1. There are 15 residues in the CDR3. The V gene's germline CDR1 is SGHTA and CDR2 FQGNSA. Germline trimming cut 3 bases from V and 4 bases from J; bases unmatched to any gene: 5. The CDR3 is CASSFGDRGSYGYTF. For the CDR3, the DNA is TGTGCCAGCAGCTTCGGGGACAGGGGAAGCTATGGCTACACCTTC.

To note about this clone: This sample includes further DNA sequences coding for the same CDR3. V and J are TRBV5-1 and TRBJ1-1; D not resolved. V lost 3 bases and J lost 1, with 7 bases in between. The CDR3 contains 13 residues. Looked up from germline, CDR1 is SGHRS and CDR2 is YFSETQ. For the CDR3, the DNA is TGCGCCAGCAGCTGGACGGCGAACACTGAAGCTTTCTTT. It encodes CASSWTANTEAFF.

V and J are TRBV7-9 and TRBJ2-5, with D hard to call. The CDR3 totals 14 residues. Trimming took off 0 bases at V and 1 base at J, with 6 bases between the two ends. Germline V gives CDR1 SEHNR, CDR2 FQNEAQ (reference sequence). The CDR3 protein is CASSLAGPQETQYF. The CDR3 nucleotides read TGTGCCAGCAGCTTAGCAGGTCCCCAAGAGACCCAGTACTTC. Full variable domain (rest looked up from reference TRBV7-9 and TRBJ2-5): DTGVSQNPRHKITKRGQNVTFRCDPISEHNRLYWYRQTLGQGPEFLTYFQNEAQLEKSRLLSDRFSAERPKGSFSTLEIQRTEQGDSAMYLCASSLAGPQETQYFGPGTRLLVL.

The chain links TRBV11-3 to TRBJ2-3; 8 bases fit TRBD1. This CDR3 region has 16 residues. Looked up from germline, CDR1 is SGHNT and CDR2 is YENEEA. J lost 0 bases, V lost 1 base, and 3 bases had no gene match. The CDR3 sequence: CASSLGQGASTDTQYF. The CDR3 DNA sequence: TGTGCCAGCAGCTTAGGGCAGGGGGCCAGCACAGATACGCAGTATTTT.

The chain couples TRBV7-2 to TRBJ1-5, with 8 bases that match TRBD1. The V gene end was trimmed by 1 base and the J gene end by 6 bases; junction bases not matched to a gene: 5. Germline-derived CDR1 and CDR2 are SGHTA and FQGNSA. This CDR3 comprises 15 residues. The CDR3 reads CASSLETGAGQPQHF. The CDR3 DNA reads as TGTGCCAGCAGCTTAGAGACAGGGGCCGGTCAGCCCCAGCATTTT.

This clone was seen repeatedly, ten times or more. This sequence joins TRBV5-1 and TRBJ1-2; a weak D match, TRBD1 (6 bases). CDR1 and CDR2 from the germline V gene are SGHRS and YFSETQ. The CDR3 extends over 15 amino acids. V lost 2 bases and J lost 5, with 16 bases in between. CDR3 in DNA: TGCGCCAGCAGCTTAGGTCCGACAGGCACGTATGGCTACACCTTC. Its translation is CASSLGPTGTYGYTF.

This clone came up a few times. CDR3 DNA: TGCAGCGTTGAAGTGGCCAGGGGGCAAGAGACCCAGTACTTC. It is translated as CSVEVARGQETQYF. This chain uses TRBV29-1 with TRBJ2-5; TRBD1 agrees at 7 bases. Per the germline V gene, CDR1 is SQVTM and CDR2 is ANQGSEA. The CDR3 is 14 amino acids. The junction had 4 bases not matched to a gene; V was cut back by 1 base and J by 2 bases.

The DNA of the CDR3 is TGTGCCAGCAGCTTATCGGGGGGTCTTGGGGAGCAGTACTTC. Protein sequence: CASSLSGGLGEQYF. The chain joins TRBV11-3 to TRBJ2-7; 7 nucleotides align to TRBD2. CDR1 is SGHNT and CDR2 is YENEEA in the germline V gene. Germline trimming cut 2 bases from V and 7 bases from J; bases unmatched to any gene: 8. CDR3 length equals 14 residues.

The chain combines TRBV11-2 with TRBJ1-1; 12 bases align to TRBD1. With 4 bases clipped from V and 5 bases from J, the junction kept 8 bases outside the gene matches. Per the germline V gene, CDR1 is SGHAT and CDR2 is FQNNGV. This CDR3 has 16 residues. The CDR3: CASSYGTGGPGTEAFF. The CDR3 DNA reads TGTGCCAGCAGCTACGGGACAGGGGGCCCGGGGACTGAAGCTTTCTTT.

The V and J genes are TRBV5-1 and TRBJ2-1; possibly TRBD1 for D (6 bases). V shed 4 bases and J shed 4 bases, with 9 bases lying between them. CDR3 length equals 13 residues. CDR1 is SGHRS and CDR2 is YFSETQ in the germline V gene. The CDR3 DNA reads as TGCGCCAGCAGCGGGGGACAATACAATGAGCAGTTCTTC. As protein: CASSGGQYNEQFF.

This clone has more than one count but fewer than ten. The chain employs TRBV7-2 and TRBJ2-7; D perhaps matches TRBD1 (5 bases). Between the trimmed V and J ends, which lost 5 bases and 6 bases, there was a span of 26 bases. The CDR3 runs 17 residues. From germline, CDR1 is SGHTA and CDR2 FQGNSA. CDR3 loop: CASSPKPRRREDVEQYF. The CDR3 nucleotides are TGTGCCAGCAGCCCGAAACCCAGACGCAGGGAAGATGTCGAGCAGTACTTC.